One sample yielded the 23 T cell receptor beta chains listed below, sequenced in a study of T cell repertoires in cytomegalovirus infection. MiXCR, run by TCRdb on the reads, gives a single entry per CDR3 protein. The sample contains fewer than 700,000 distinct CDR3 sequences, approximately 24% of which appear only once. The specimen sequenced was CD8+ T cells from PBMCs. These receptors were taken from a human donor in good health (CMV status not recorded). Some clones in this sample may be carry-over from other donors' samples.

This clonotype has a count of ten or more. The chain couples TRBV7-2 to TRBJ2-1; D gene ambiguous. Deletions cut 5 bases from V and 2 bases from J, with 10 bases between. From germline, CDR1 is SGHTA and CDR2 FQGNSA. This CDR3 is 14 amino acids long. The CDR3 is CASSPPPPYNEQFF. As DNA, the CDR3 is TGTGCCAGCAGCCCCCCCCCACCCTACAATGAGCAGTTCTTC. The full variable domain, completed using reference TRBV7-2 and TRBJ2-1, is GAGVSQSPSNKVTEKGKDVELRCDPISGHTALYWYRQSLGQGLEFLIYFQGNSAPDKSGLPSDRFSAERTGGSVSTLTIQRTQQEDSAVYLCASSPPPPYNEQFFGPGTRLTVL.

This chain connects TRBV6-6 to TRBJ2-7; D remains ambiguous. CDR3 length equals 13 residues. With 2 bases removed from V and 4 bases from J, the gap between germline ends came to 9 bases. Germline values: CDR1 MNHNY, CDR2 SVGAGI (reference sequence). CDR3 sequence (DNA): TGTGCCAGCAGTTACCGGACCATTTACGAGCAGTACTTC. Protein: CASSYRTIYEQYF.

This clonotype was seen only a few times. CDR3 sequence reads: CASSNREFSYNEQFF. DNA for the CDR3: TGTGCCAGCAGTAACAGGGAATTCTCCTACAATGAGCAGTTCTTC. This chain joins TRBV6-5 and TRBJ2-1; D perhaps matches TRBD1 (6 bases). The CDR3 spans 15 residues. Germline V gene data show CDR1 as MNHEY and CDR2 as SVGAGI. Between the trimmed V and J ends, which lost 5 bases and 0 bases, there was a span of 11 bases.

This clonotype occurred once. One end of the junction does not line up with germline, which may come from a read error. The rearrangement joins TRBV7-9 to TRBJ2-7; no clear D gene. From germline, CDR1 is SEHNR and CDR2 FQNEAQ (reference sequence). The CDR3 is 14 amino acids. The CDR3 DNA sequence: TGTGTCAGCAAAGACTCACGCCTCTCCTACGAGCAGTACTTC. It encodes CVSKDSRLSYEQYF.

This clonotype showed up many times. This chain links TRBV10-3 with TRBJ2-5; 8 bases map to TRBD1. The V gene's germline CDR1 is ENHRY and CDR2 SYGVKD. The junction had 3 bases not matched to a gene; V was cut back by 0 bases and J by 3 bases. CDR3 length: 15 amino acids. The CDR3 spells CAISESPDREETQYF. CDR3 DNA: TGTGCCATCAGTGAGTCTCCGGACAGGGAAGAGACCCAGTACTTC.

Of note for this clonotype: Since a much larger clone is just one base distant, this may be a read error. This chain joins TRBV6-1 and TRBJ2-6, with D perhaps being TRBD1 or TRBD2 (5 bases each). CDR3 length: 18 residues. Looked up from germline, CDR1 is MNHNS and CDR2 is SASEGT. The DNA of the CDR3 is TGTGTCAGCAGTTATTTCGGGGCAGGAGAAGGGGGGGCCAACGTCCTGACTTTC. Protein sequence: CVSSYFGAGEGGANVLTF.

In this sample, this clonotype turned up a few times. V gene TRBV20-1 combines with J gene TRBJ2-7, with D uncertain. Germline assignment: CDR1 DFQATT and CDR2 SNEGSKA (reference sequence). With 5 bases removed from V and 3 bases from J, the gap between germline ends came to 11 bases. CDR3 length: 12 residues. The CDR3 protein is CSARRQDYEQYF. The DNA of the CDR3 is TGCAGTGCTCGACGACAAGACTACGAGCAGTACTTC.

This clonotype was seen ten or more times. Here the CDR3 DNA reads TGTGCCAGCAGCCCGACTAGCGGGGGGCCATACAATGAGCAGTTCTTC. Protein product: CASSPTSGGPYNEQFF. The chain employs TRBV7-6 and TRBJ2-1, with 13 positions matching TRBD2. Losses at the gene ends were 5 bases for V and 4 bases for J; bases not matched to a gene: 5. Germline-derived CDR1 and CDR2 are SGHVS and FNYEAQ. The CDR3 has 16 amino acids.

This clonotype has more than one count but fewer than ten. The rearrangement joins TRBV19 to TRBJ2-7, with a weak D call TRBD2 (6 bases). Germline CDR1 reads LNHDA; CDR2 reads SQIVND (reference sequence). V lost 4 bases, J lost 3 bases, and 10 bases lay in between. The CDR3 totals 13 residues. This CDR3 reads CASSTVGGYEQYF. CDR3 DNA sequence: TGTGCCAGTAGTACGGTGGGGGGCTACGAGCAGTACTTC. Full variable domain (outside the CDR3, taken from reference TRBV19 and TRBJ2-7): DGGITQSPKYLFRKEGQNVTLSCEQNLNHDAMYWYRQDPGQGLRLIYYSQIVNDFQKGDIAEGYSVSREKKESFPLTVTSAQKNPTAFYLCASSTVGGYEQYFGPGTRLTVT.

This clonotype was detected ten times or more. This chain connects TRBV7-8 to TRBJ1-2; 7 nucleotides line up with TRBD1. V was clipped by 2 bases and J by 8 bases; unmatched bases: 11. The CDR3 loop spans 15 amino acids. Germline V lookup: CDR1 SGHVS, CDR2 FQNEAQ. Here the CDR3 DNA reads TGTGCCAGCAGCTTACACCCCACAGGGGAAGGCGGCTACACCTTC. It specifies CASSLHPTGEGGYTF.

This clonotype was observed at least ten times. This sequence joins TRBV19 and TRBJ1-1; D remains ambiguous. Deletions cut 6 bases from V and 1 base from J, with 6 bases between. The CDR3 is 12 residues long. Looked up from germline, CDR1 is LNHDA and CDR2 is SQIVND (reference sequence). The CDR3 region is CASRAGNTEAFF. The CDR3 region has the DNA TGTGCCAGTAGAGCCGGGAACACTGAAGCTTTCTTT.

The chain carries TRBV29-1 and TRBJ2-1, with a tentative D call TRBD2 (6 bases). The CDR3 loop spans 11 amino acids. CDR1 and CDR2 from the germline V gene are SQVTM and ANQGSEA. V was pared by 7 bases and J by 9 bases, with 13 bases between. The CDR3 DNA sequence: TGCAGCGCCAGGAGGGGATCTGAGCAGTTCTTC. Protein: CSARRGSEQFF.

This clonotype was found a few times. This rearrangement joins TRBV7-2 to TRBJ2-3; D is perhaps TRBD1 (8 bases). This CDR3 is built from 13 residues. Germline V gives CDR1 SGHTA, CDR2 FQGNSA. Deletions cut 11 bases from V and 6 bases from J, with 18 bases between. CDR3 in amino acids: CAGGTGGGDTQYF. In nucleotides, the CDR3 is TGTGCCGGGGGCACAGGGGGGGGGGATACGCAGTATTTT.

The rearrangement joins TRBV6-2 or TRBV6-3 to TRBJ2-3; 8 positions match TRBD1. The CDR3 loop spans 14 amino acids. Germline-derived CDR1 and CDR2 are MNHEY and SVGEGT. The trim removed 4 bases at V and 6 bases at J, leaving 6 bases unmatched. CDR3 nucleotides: TGTGCCAGCAGTTTTCCAGGGGGCGGTGATACGCAGTATTTT. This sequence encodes CASSFPGGGDTQYF.

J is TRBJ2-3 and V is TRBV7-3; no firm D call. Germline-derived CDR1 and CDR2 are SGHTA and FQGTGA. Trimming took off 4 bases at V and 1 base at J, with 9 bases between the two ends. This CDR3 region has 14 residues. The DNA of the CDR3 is TGTGCCAGCAGCTCTACCCTGGGCACAGATACGCAGTATTTT. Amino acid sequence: CASSSTLGTDTQYF.

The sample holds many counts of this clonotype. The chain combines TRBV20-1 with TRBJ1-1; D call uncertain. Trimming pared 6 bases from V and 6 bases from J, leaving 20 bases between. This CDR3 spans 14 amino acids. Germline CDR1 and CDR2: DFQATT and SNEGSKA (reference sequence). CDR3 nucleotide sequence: TGCAGTGCACCTGACCGGGCCACCACCCCTGAAGCTTTCTTT. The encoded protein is CSAPDRATTPEAFF.

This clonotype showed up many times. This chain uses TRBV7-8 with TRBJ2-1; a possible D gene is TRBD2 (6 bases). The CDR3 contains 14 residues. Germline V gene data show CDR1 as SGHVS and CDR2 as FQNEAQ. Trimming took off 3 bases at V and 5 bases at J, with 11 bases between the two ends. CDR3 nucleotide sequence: TGTGCCAGCAGCTTCCCGGGGGAAAACAATGAGCAGTTCTTC. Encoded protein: CASSFPGENNEQFF.

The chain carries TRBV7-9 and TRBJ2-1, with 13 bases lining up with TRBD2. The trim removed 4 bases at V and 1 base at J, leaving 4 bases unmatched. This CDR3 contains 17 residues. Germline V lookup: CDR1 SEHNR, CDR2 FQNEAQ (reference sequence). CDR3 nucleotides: TGTGCCAGCAGCTCCGGGACTAGCGGGGATTCCTACAATGAGCAGTTCTTC. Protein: CASSSGTSGDSYNEQFF.

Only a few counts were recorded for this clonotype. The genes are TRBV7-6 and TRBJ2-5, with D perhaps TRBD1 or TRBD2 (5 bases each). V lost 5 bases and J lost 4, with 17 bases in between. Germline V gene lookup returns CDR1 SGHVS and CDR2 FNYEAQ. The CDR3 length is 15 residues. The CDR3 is CASSGGSAGRETQYF. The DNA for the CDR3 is TGTGCCAGCAGCGGTGGATCGGCAGGGAGAGAGACCCAGTACTTC.

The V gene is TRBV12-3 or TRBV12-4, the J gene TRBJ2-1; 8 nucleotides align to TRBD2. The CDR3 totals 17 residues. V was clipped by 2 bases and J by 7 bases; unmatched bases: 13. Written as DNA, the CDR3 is TGTGCCAGCAGTTTAACCGGGGGGGCCTTAGGGACGAATGAGCAGTTCTTC. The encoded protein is CASSLTGGALGTNEQFF.

The CDR3 reads CASSFGLAGGSTDTQYF. The CDR3 coding sequence is TGCGCCAGCAGCTTCGGACTAGCGGGGGGCTCCACAGATACGCAGTATTTT. This rearrangement joins TRBV5-1 to TRBJ2-3, with 14 nucleotides matching TRBD2. V dropped 2 bases and J dropped 2; count of bases not matched to a gene: 4. The CDR3 sequence is 17 residues long. In germline, CDR1 is SGHRS, CDR2 YFSETQ.

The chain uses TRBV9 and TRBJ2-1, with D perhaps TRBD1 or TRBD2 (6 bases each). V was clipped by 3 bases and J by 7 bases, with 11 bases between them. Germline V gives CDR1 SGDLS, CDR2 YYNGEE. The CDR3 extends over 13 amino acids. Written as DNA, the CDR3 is TGTGCCAGCAGCGGGGGGGCCGGGAATGAGCAGTTCTTC. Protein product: CASSGGAGNEQFF.

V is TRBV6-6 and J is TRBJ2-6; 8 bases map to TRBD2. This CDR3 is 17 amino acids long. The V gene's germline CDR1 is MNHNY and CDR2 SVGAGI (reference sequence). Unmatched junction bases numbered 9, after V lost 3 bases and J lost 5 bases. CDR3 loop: CASSYVAGGTWANVLTF. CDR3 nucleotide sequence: TGTGCCAGCAGTTATGTCGCGGGAGGTACCTGGGCCAACGTCCTGACTTTC.